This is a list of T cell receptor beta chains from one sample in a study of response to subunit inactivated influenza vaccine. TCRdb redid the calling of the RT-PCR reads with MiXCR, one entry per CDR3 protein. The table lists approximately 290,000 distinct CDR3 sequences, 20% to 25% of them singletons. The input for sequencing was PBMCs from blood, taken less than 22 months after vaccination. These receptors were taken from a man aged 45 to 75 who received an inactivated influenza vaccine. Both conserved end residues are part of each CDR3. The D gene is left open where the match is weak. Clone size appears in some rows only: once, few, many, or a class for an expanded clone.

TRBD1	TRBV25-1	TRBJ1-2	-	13	TGTGCCAGCAGTGGAGGACAGGGTTTTGGCTACACCTTC	CASSGGQGFGYTF
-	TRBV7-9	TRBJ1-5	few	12	TGTGCCAGCAGCTTAGAGGCTGGGCCCCAGCATTTT	CASSLEAGPQHF
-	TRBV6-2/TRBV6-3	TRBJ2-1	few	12	TGTGCCAGCAGTTATTGGTTAGCTGAGCAGTTCTTC	CASSYWLAEQFF
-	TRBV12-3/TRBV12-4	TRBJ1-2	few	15	TGTGCCAGCAGTCCTGGGGATCTCGGGAGCTATGGCTACACCTTC	CASSPGDLGSYGYTF
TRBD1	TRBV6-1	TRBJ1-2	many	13	TGTGCCAGCAGCAGGGGGCTCGGCTATGGCTACACCTTC	CASSRGLGYGYTF
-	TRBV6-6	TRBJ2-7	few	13	TGTGCCAGCAGTCCCAGGGGAGGCGACGAGCAGTACTTC	CASSPRGGDEQYF
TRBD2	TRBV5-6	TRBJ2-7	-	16	TGTGCCAGCAGCTCGACCGGGACTAGCTTTTCCTACGAGCAGTACTTC	CASSSTGTSFSYEQYF
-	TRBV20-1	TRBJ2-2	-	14	TGCAGTGCTAGCGGACTCGCGAACACCGGGGAGCTGTTTTTT	CSASGLANTGELFF
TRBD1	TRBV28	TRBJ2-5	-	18	TGTGCCAGCAGCCATAACCGGGACAGGGGGCTGTTAAAAGAGACCCAGTACTTC	CASSHNRDRGLLKETQYF
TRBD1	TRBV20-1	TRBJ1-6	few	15	TGCAGTGCTAGAGGCACCAGGGGGAGATATTCACCCCTCCACTTT	CSARGTRGRYSPLHF
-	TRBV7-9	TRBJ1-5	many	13	TGTGCCAGCAGCTTAGGGTCGACAAGGCCCCAGCATTTT	CASSLGSTRPQHF
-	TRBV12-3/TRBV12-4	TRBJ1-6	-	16	TGTGCCAGCAGTTTGGCGGGACTCGGGGTAACTTCACCCCTCCACTTT	CASSLAGLGVTSPLHF
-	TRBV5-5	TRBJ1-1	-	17	TGTGCCAGCAGCTCATCGCCAGGGGCTGGGGAGAACACTGAAGCTTTCTTT	CASSSSPGAGENTEAFF
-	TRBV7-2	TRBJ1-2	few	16	TGTGCCAGCAGCTTAGGCAATACTGTACAGGGACATGGCTACACCTTC	CASSLGNTVQGHGYTF
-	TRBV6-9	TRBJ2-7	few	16	TGTGCCAGCAGTTATAAAATCGGCCAGGAGAAATACGAGCAGTACTTC	CASSYKIGQEKYEQYF
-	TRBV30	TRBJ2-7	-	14	TGTGCCTGGAGTGTACTCTACAGGTCCTACGAGCAGTACTTC	CAWSVLYRSYEQYF
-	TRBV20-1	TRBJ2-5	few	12	TGCAGTGCTCGCGCAGTTGGAGAGACCCAGTACTTC	CSARAVGETQYF
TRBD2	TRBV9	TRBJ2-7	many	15	TGTGCCAGCAGCGTAGATGGGACTAGCGGGAATTGGCAGTACTTC	CASSVDGTSGNWQYF
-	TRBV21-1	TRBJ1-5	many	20	TGTGCCAGCAGCAAAGCGCTTTGGGACAGACAGACCCTCCTAAATCAGCCCCAGCATTTT	CASSKALWDRQTLLNQPQHF
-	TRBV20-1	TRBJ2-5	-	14	TGCAGTGCTAGAGAAGGACGTGGGGGGAAGACCCAGTACTTC	CSAREGRGGKTQYF
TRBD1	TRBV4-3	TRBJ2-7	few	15	TGCGCCAGCAGCCAAGCTGGGACAGGTGCGGCCGAGCAGTACTTC	CASSQAGTGAAEQYF
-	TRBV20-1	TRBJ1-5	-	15	TGCAGTGCACCCACGCAGGGGACGAGCAATCAGCCCCAGCATTTT	CSAPTQGTSNQPQHF
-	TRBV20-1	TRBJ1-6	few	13	TGCAGTGCTCCGGACACCTATAATTCACCCCTCCACTTT	CSAPDTYNSPLHF
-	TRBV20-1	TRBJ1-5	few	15	TGCAGTGCTAGAGAGGGGGGGGCAGGCAATCAGCCCCAGCATTTT	CSAREGGAGNQPQHF
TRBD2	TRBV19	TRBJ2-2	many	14	TGTGCCAGTCAGAACGGGGGGGACACCGGGGAGCTGTTTTTT	CASQNGGDTGELFF
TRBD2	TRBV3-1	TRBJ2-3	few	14	TGTGCCAGCAACCCAGCGGGGGGGCACGATACGCAGTATTTT	CASNPAGGHDTQYF
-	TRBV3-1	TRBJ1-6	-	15	TGTGCCAGCAGCCAAGTTTTCAGGGTCGATTCACCCCTCCACTTT	CASSQVFRVDSPLHF
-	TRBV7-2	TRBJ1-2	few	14	TGTGCCAGCAGCTTAGCGCGAACGGGGTATGGCTACACCTTC	CASSLARTGYGYTF
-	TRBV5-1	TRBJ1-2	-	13	TGCGCCAGCAGCTCCTCAGGGCCCTATGGCTACACCTTC	CASSSSGPYGYTF
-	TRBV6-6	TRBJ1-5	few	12	TGTGCCAGCAGCGGGGCCAATCAGCCCCAGCATTTT	CASSGANQPQHF
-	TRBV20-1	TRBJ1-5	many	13	TGCAGTGCCACCGACGGGAACAATCAGCCCCAGCATTTT	CSATDGNNQPQHF
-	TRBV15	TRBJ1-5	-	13	TGTGCCACCAGCAGAGATCGCGATCAGCCCCAGCATTTT	CATSRDRDQPQHF
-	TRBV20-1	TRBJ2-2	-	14	TGCAGTGCTATTGGAACAGGGAGCACCGGGGAGCTGTTTTTT	CSAIGTGSTGELFF
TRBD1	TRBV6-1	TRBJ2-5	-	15	TGTGCCAGCGGGACAGGAGGGGGATCCCAAGAGACCCAGTACTTC	CASGTGGGSQETQYF
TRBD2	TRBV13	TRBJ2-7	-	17	TGTGCCAGCAGCTTAGGACTAGCGGGACGGAGGGCATACGAGCAGTACTTC	CASSLGLAGRRAYEQYF
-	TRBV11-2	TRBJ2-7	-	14	TGTGCCAGCAGCTTGGGGGGGCCGTCCTACGAGCAGTACTTC	CASSLGGPSYEQYF
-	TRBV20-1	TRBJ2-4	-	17	TGCAGTGCTAGATCCCAGACTGAGAAAGTAGCCAAAAACATTCAGTACTTC	CSARSQTEKVAKNIQYF
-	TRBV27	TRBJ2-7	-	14	TGTGCCAGCAGTTTATCCGGGAGTGACTACGAGCAGTACTTC	CASSLSGSDYEQYF
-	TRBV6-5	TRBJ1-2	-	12	TGTGCCAGCAGTGGTTATACGGGTGGCTACACCTTC	CASSGYTGGYTF
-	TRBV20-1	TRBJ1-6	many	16	TGCAGTGCTAGCCCCCCGACAGGCGTCAATAATTCACCCCTCCACTTT	CSASPPTGVNNSPLHF
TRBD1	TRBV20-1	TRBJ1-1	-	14	TGCAGTGCTAGAGATCAAGGACAGGGCAATGAAGCTTTCTTT	CSARDQGQGNEAFF
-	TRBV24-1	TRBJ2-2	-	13	TGTGCCACCAGTGCCCTCTCCACCGGGGAGCTGTTTTTT	CATSALSTGELFF
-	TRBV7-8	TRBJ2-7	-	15	TGTGCCAGCAGCTTTGGTTCAGGGGGGTCCTACGAGCAGTACTTC	CASSFGSGGSYEQYF
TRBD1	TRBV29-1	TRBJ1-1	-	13	TGCAGCGTTGCAGACAGGGCGAACACTGAAGCTTTCTTT	CSVADRANTEAFF
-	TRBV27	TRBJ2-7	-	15	TGTGCCAGCAGTTTCCTGGGGCAGGGAGCCTACGAGCAGTACTTC	CASSFLGQGAYEQYF
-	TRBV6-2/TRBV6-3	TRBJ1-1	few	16	TGTGCCAGCAGTTACGGTTTGGGGGAAGTGAACACTGAAGCTTTCTTT	CASSYGLGEVNTEAFF
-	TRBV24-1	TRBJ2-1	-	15	TGTGCCACCAGTGATTGGCCTAGCAGAAACAATGAGCAGTTCTTC	CATSDWPSRNNEQFF
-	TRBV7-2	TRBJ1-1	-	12	TGTGCCAGCAGCTTGGAGTACACTGAAGCTTTCTTT	CASSLEYTEAFF
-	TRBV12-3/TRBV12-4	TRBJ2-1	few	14	TGTGCCAGCAGTTTATCGGGGGAGACGGATGAGCAGTTCTTC	CASSLSGETDEQFF
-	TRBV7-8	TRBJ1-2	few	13	TGTGCCAGCAGCCCGAATTCTAACTATGGCTACACCTTC	CASSPNSNYGYTF
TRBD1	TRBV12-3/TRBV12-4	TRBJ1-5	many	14	TGTGCCAGCAGCCCCACAGGGGGCGGTCAGCCCCAGCATTTT	CASSPTGGGQPQHF
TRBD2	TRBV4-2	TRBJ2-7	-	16	TGTGCCAGCAGCCAAGATAGGACTAGCGGAATCTACGAGCAGTACTTC	CASSQDRTSGIYEQYF
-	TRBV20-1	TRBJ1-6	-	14	TGCAGTGCTAGATCCAGATCCTATAATTCACCCCTCCACTTT	CSARSRSYNSPLHF
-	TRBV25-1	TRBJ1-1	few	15	TGTGCCAGCAGTGAATGGCAACTTCCGAACACTGAAGCTTTCTTT	CASSEWQLPNTEAFF